This T cell receptor (beta chain) was recorded in a study of blood T cell repertoires in COVID-19. The germline V gene has CDR1 LGHDT and CDR2 YNNKEL (reference sequence). The CDR3 is 13 residues long. V lost 3 bases, J lost 5 bases, and 11 bases lay in between. Sequenced by immunoSEQ multiplex PCR; TCRdb stores in-frame clones only, minus some. The table has 200,000 to 250,000 clones, 80% to 90% seen once; the top ten hold roughly 1.4%. The sample comprised peripheral blood. The sequence was collected from a man older than 75 with acute or convalescent COVID-19. V gene TRBV3-1 (or the pseudogene TRBV3-2) combines with J gene TRBJ2-7; TRBD1 is a possible D gene (6 bases). CDR3 DNA sequence: TGTGCCAGCAGCCAGACTACAGGGAACGAGCAGTACTTC. It codes for CASSQTTGNEQYF.